These T cell receptor beta chains were read from a single sample in a study of T cells after posttransplantation cyclophosphamide. Produced via immunoSEQ multiplex PCR; TCRdb's table is partial and in-frame only. The data contain some 66,000 clones, about 93% of them singletons. Sequencing was performed on PBMCs. The receptors originated from a woman aged 25 to 39 in good health and a related stem cell transplant donor. The CDR3 runs from the conserved cysteine through the conserved F or W. D genes are given only for firm matches. Rows give clone size only sometimes, using once, few, many, or a class for an expanded clone.

TGTGCCAGTAGTATGGGGTGGAGAAATGAGCAGTTCTTC	CASSMGWRNEQFF	NA	NA	TRBJ2-1	TRBV19
TGTGCCAGCAGCCAAGCGGCAGGGTGGTATTCGAACACTGAAGCTTTCTTT	CASSQAAGWYSNTEAFF	NA	NA	TRBJ1-1	TRBV14
TGTGCCAGCAGTTTATCGAGAAGGGGAGAATACTCCTACGAGCAGTACTTC	CASSLSRRGEYSYEQYF	NA	NA	TRBJ2-7	TRBV27
TGTGCCAGTACGGCAGGGAAGGGGAATGGCTACACCTTC	CASTAGKGNGYTF	NA	NA	TRBJ1-2	TRBV19
TGTGCCAGCAGTTTTCGGGATTACAATGAGCAGTTCTTC	CASSFRDYNEQFF	NA	NA	TRBJ2-1	TRBV27
TGTGCCAGCAGCCGTCGAGGCAGGCTCGCCTCCTACGAGCAGTACTTC	CASSRRGRLASYEQYF	NA	NA	TRBJ2-7	TRBV16
TGTGCCAGCACTTCCTGGGGACAGGGAGGAGAGACCCAGTACTTC	CASTSWGQGGETQYF	TRBD1	NA	TRBJ2-5	TRBV5-5
TGCAGCGTTGCTGGCGGGGGAAGCTCCTACGAGCAGTACTTC	CSVAGGGSSYEQYF	TRBD2	once	TRBJ2-7	TRBV29-1
TGCGCCAGCAGCTTGGGTTTTAATGAAAAACTGTTTTTT	CASSLGFNEKLFF	NA	NA	TRBJ1-4	TRBV5-1
TGTGCCAGTAGTATAGAGGACTACAATTACAATGAGCAGTTCTTC	CASSIEDYNYNEQFF	NA	NA	TRBJ2-1	TRBV19
TGTGCCAGCTCACCAAGCCGGCAGCGGAACACTGAAGCTTTCTTT	CASSPSRQRNTEAFF	NA	NA	TRBJ1-1	TRBV18
TGTGCCAGCAGCCAAGGGACAGGGGACACCGGGGAGCTGTTTTTT	CASSQGTGDTGELFF	TRBD1	few	TRBJ2-2	TRBV4-2
TGCGCCAGCAATAAGGGGACAGGGGGGAACACTGAAGCTTTCTTT	CASNKGTGGNTEAFF	TRBD1	NA	TRBJ1-1	TRBV5-1
TGTGCCAGCAGTGACTCCTCTAATTCACCCCTCCACTTT	CASSDSSNSPLHF	NA	NA	TRBJ1-6	TRBV6-4
TGTGCCATCAAAACAGGGCCTACCCACTATGGCTACACCTTC	CAIKTGPTHYGYTF	NA	NA	TRBJ1-2	TRBV10-3
TGTGCCAGCAGCTCCTCCCCCGGGGGAGAAGGGACAGGGGCTTTCTTT	CASSSSPGGEGTGAFF	TRBD1	NA	TRBJ1-1	TRBV7-9
TGTGCCAGCAGCTCGAGGACTAGCGGGGGGGGAGAGACCCAGTACTTC	CASSSRTSGGGETQYF	TRBD2	NA	TRBJ2-5	TRBV7-2
TGTGCCAGCAGCTTAGCGCCGACAGCTGGCGGTAACTATGGCTACACCTTC	CASSLAPTAGGNYGYTF	NA	NA	TRBJ1-2	TRBV7-9
TGTGCCAGTACCCCATCGACAGGCAACTATGGCTACACCTTC	CASTPSTGNYGYTF	NA	once	TRBJ1-2	TRBV19
TGTGCCAGCAGCGTAACAGGGGCTAATGGAAACACCATATATTTT	CASSVTGANGNTIYF	TRBD1	NA	TRBJ1-3	TRBV9
TGTGCCAGCCTTCCGACAGGGTCGTCCTACGAGCAGTACTTC	CASLPTGSSYEQYF	TRBD1	NA	TRBJ2-7	TRBV28
TGCGCCAGCCGAGGTGGCGGGGGGGCCGGTATAGATACGCAGTATTTT	CASRGGGGAGIDTQYF	TRBD2	NA	TRBJ2-3	TRBV4-1
TGTGCCATCAGTGAGTCGGCGGTCGGTGAGCAGTTCTTC	CAISESAVGEQFF	NA	NA	TRBJ2-1	TRBV10-3
TGTGCCAGCAGCCAAGATCCGACTAGCGGGGGGACCACCGGGGAGCTGTTTTTT	CASSQDPTSGGTTGELFF	TRBD2	NA	TRBJ2-2	TRBV4-2
TGTGCCAGCAGCATAGCGGGGGTTAGAGAGACCCAGTACTTC	CASSIAGVRETQYF	TRBD2	NA	TRBJ2-5	TRBV27
TGCGCCAGCAGTCAATCTAGCGGGCTAAACATTCAGTACTTC	CASSQSSGLNIQYF	TRBD2	NA	TRBJ2-4	TRBV23-1
TGTGCCAGCACTAGGGACAGCTCCTACGAGCAGTACTTC	CASTRDSSYEQYF	TRBD1	NA	TRBJ2-7	TRBV6-1
TGTGCCAGCAGCTTAGGCCCCGGACTGTCGAACACTGAAGCTTTCTTT	CASSLGPGLSNTEAFF	NA	NA	TRBJ1-1	TRBV11-3
TGTGCCAGCAGCTCGAAGCGGGGGCCTCTCAATGAGCAGTTCTTC	CASSSKRGPLNEQFF	TRBD2	NA	TRBJ2-1	TRBV5-4
TGCGCCAGCAGCCGGTCGGTGGGTAGTAGCACCGGGGAGCTGTTTTTT	CASSRSVGSSTGELFF	NA	NA	TRBJ2-2	TRBV10-1
TGTGCCAGCAGCTTGCTACAGGCTACGAGTCAGCCCCAGCATTTT	CASSLLQATSQPQHF	NA	NA	TRBJ1-5	TRBV7-2
TGTGCCAGTAGTAATCGACAGGGGGCAAGCAATCAGCCCCAGCATTTT	CASSNRQGASNQPQHF	TRBD1	NA	TRBJ1-5	TRBV19
TGTGCCAGCAGCCGAAGCAATCAGCCCCAGCATTTT	CASSRSNQPQHF	NA	NA	TRBJ1-5	TRBV4-2
TGTGCCAGCAGTGAAGGGGACAGCCGCGGAGCTTTCTTT	CASSEGDSRGAFF	TRBD1	once	TRBJ1-1	TRBV6-1
TGTGCCAGCAGCTTAACTGGGACAGCTAATGAAAAACTGTTTTTT	CASSLTGTANEKLFF	TRBD1	once	TRBJ1-4	TRBV7-2
TGTGCCATCAGCCGCACTAGCGGGGACGGGGAGACCCAGTACTTC	CAISRTSGDGETQYF	TRBD2	once	TRBJ2-5	TRBV10-3
TGCGCCAGCAGGCTGGCCTCGAGCTCCTACGAGCAGTACTTC	CASRLASSSYEQYF	NA	NA	TRBJ2-7	TRBV5-1
TGTGCCAGCAGCGCAACCGGGACACAGTATGGCTACACCTTC	CASSATGTQYGYTF	NA	NA	TRBJ1-2	TRBV9
TGTGCCAGTAGTATGAGACGGGGGAACACTGAAGCTTTCTTT	CASSMRRGNTEAFF	NA	once	TRBJ1-1	TRBV19
TGCAGCGTTGAAGATCGGGCCCAGTCCACCGGGGAGCTGTTTTTT	CSVEDRAQSTGELFF	NA	NA	TRBJ2-2	TRBV29-1
TGTGCCAGCAGCTCCTCGGGGGACACTGAAGCTTTCTTT	CASSSSGDTEAFF	NA	NA	TRBJ1-1	TRBV2
TGTGCCAGCAGGGGTCTGGGGGAGACCCAGTACTTC	CASRGLGETQYF	NA	NA	TRBJ2-5	TRBV2
TGTGCCAGCAGCTTACAGGCTACAGGAAACACCATATATTTT	CASSLQATGNTIYF	NA	NA	TRBJ1-3	TRBV11-2
TGTGCCAGCAGGGGGGAGGACAGTGCCTACGAGCAGTACTTC	CASRGEDSAYEQYF	NA	NA	TRBJ2-7	TRBV28
TGTGCCAGCAGATGGGACAGAAATCAGCCCCAGCATTTT	CASRWDRNQPQHF	TRBD1	NA	TRBJ1-5	TRBV6-5
TGCGCCAGCAGCCAAGATTCGGTGGGGGCTTTCTACAATGAGCAGTTCTTC	CASSQDSVGAFYNEQFF	NA	NA	TRBJ2-1	TRBV4-3
TGTGCCAGCAGTCCGCTGGCGATGGGTTTGAGCCTGCGGGCATCGGGCTACACCTTC	CASSPLAMGLSLRASGYTF	NA	NA	TRBJ1-2	TRBV27
TGTGCCAGCAGTGAAGGCGGGCTTAATGAAAAACTGTTTTTT	CASSEGGLNEKLFF	NA	NA	TRBJ1-4	TRBV6-1
TGTGCCAGCAGTTGGCCGCCGGGGGGGGATAGCCAACCCCAGCATTTT	CASSWPPGGDSQPQHF	NA	NA	TRBJ1-5	TRBV5-8
TGTGCCAGTAGTCCGGGACAGGGGGACACTGAAGCTTTCTTT	CASSPGQGDTEAFF	TRBD1	NA	TRBJ1-1	TRBV19
TGTGCCAGCAGCTTGACAGGGGGTCTATACACTGAAGCTTTCTTT	CASSLTGGLYTEAFF	TRBD1	NA	TRBJ1-1	TRBV7-8
TGTGCCAGCAGTGATCAGAGAGGAGTGAACACTGAAGCTTTCTTT	CASSDQRGVNTEAFF	NA	NA	TRBJ1-1	TRBV25-1
TGTGCCTGGAGTGTTGGCGGGGGCGAAACAGATACGCAGTATTTT	CAWSVGGGETDTQYF	NA	NA	TRBJ2-3	TRBV30
TGTGCCAGCAGCGGACCGACAGGGAATGAGCAGTTCTTC	CASSGPTGNEQFF	TRBD1	NA	TRBJ2-1	TRBV9